This passage covers 16 T cell receptor beta chains from one sample sequenced in a study of blood T cell repertoires in COVID-19. Produced via immunoSEQ multiplex PCR; TCRdb's table is partial and in-frame only. This sample carries around 100,000 clones, 75% to 95% of them seen once, and the ten largest clones take around 2.3%. The specimen sequenced was peripheral blood. The receptor set was obtained from a human donor with active COVID-19. The donor label of this sample is uncertain.

The rearrangement uses TRBV19 and TRBJ1-2; D unclear. The CDR3 extends over 12 amino acids. Germline-derived CDR1 and CDR2 are LNHDA and SQIVND (reference sequence). V gave up 7 bases and J gave up 2 bases, with 8 bases separating them. CDR3 residues: CASNHRNYGYTF. The CDR3 bases are TGTGCCAGTAATCACAGAAACTATGGCTACACCTTC.

CDR3 nucleotides: TGTGCCAGCAGTGAATTTGGGGGGATCGGGTCGAACACTGAAGCTTTCTTT. Translated, it gives CASSEFGGIGSNTEAFF. V usage is TRBV25-1 and J usage is TRBJ1-1; D possibly corresponds to TRBD1 (5 bases). The CDR3 is 17 amino acids. V dropped 1 base and J dropped 1 base, with 16 bases sitting between them. Germline CDR1 reads MGHDK; CDR2 reads SYGVNS. The full variable domain, its missing parts supplied by reference TRBV25-1 and TRBJ1-1, is EADIYQTPRYLVIGTGKKITLECSQTMGHDKMYWYQQDPGMELHLIHYSYGVNSTEKGDLSSESTVSRIRTEHFPLTLESARPSHTSQYLCASSEFGGIGSNTEAFFGQGTRLTVV.

This clone was detected only once. The chain joins TRBV5-4 to TRBJ2-5; weak D call: TRBD1 (5 bases). V was trimmed by 6 bases and J by 5 bases, leaving 14 bases between them. CDR1 and CDR2 (germline): SGHNT, YYREEE (reference sequence). The CDR3 totals 13 residues. CDR3 DNA: TGTGCCAGCACCACAGGACATGAGGAGACCCAGTACTTC. This codes for CASTTGHEETQYF.

The V call is TRBV12-5, the J call TRBJ2-1; tentative D call: TRBD2 (6 bases). The CDR3 extends over 17 amino acids. The V end lost 0 bases, the J end lost 6 bases, and 18 bases lay between the germline ends. CDR1 is LGHNT, CDR2 FRNRAP, per germline. The CDR3 loop is CASGLVRRGGLFNEQFF. Written as DNA, the CDR3 is TGTGCTAGTGGTTTGGTACGGCGGGGAGGCCTCTTCAATGAGCAGTTCTTC.

V is TRBV5-4 and J is TRBJ1-1, with D possibly TRBD1 on 6 matching bases. In germline, CDR1 is SGHNT, CDR2 YYREEE (reference sequence). Trimming removed 4 bases from V and 5 bases from J, with 12 bases in between. This CDR3 region has 13 residues. CDR3 protein: CASSAEGGTEAFF. The CDR3 DNA follows: TGTGCCAGCAGCGCGGAGGGGGGGACTGAAGCTTTCTTT.

The chain recombines TRBV24-1 with TRBJ2-1; 9 bases are shared with TRBD1. The CDR3 loop spans 16 amino acids. CDR1 and CDR2 (germline): KGHDR, SFDVKD. J was trimmed by 3 bases and V by 6 bases; bases with no gene match: 8. The CDR3 DNA follows: TGTGCCACCAGTCTTACAGGGGGCTTTAACTACAATGAGCAGTTCTTC. It encodes CATSLTGGFNYNEQFF.

The rearrangement joins TRBV7-2 to TRBJ1-3; D gene unclear. The germline V gene has CDR1 SGHTA and CDR2 FQGNSA. V dropped 4 bases and J dropped 4 bases, with 14 bases sitting between them. There are 15 residues in the CDR3. As DNA, the CDR3 is TGTGCCAGCAGCTCGGACTTACCTTCCGGAAACACCATATATTTT. It is translated as CASSSDLPSGNTIYF.

The CDR3 spells CASSGGGSYNEQFF. CDR3 nucleotide sequence: TGTGCCAGCAGCGGGGGGGGCTCCTACAATGAGCAGTTCTTC. This chain joins TRBV6-5 and TRBJ2-1, with 8 bases fitting TRBD2. Germline trimming cut 6 bases from V and 0 bases from J; bases unmatched to any gene: 1. The V gene's germline CDR1 is MNHEY and CDR2 SVGAGI. The CDR3 loop spans 14 amino acids.

This rearrangement joins TRBV7-9 to TRBJ2-5, with D possibly TRBD1 on 5 matching bases. V shed 4 bases and J shed 0 bases, with 9 bases lying between them. The CDR3 contains 14 residues. Germline V gene lookup returns CDR1 SEHNR and CDR2 FQNEAQ (reference sequence). Here the CDR3 DNA reads TGTGCCAGCAGCTCTGGACAATACCAAGAGACCCAGTACTTC. This sequence encodes CASSSGQYQETQYF.

The DNA of the CDR3 is TGTGCCAGCAGTCCAAGAGGGGGATCTGGGGCCAACGTCCTGACTTTC. Its translation: CASSPRGGSGANVLTF. The V and J genes are TRBV25-1 and TRBJ2-6; the D gene is possibly TRBD1 (6 bases). V dropped 5 bases and J dropped 1 base, with 12 bases sitting between them. Per germline, CDR1 MGHDK and CDR2 SYGVNS. The CDR3 extends over 16 amino acids.

The rearrangement links TRBV3-1 (or the pseudogene TRBV3-2) to TRBJ2-5; TRBD2 matches 8 bases. Germline V gives CDR1 LGHDT, CDR2 YNNKEL (reference sequence). Germline trimming cut 2 bases from V and 3 bases from J; bases unmatched to any gene: 5. The CDR3 spans 15 residues. The CDR3 reads CASSQPGGAKETQYF. CDR3 bases: TGTGCCAGCAGCCAACCCGGGGGGGCAAAAGAGACCCAGTACTTC.

This clone was seen a few times. In DNA, the CDR3 is TGTGCCAGCAGCCAGACAGGGGGTGTTGTAACTGGAAACACCATATATTTT. It is translated as CASSQTGGVVTGNTIYF. This chain links TRBV7-9 with TRBJ1-3; 9 bases fit TRBD1. The CDR3 is 17 residues long. J lost 2 bases, V lost 5 bases, and 10 bases had no gene match. Germline-derived CDR1 and CDR2 are SEHNR and FQNEAQ (reference sequence).

This chain connects TRBV6-1 to TRBJ1-1; D may be TRBD1 (6 bases). V was shortened by 2 bases and J by 2 bases, with 9 bases between the two germline ends. The CDR3 length is 14 residues. CDR1 is MNHNS, CDR2 SASEGT, per germline. As DNA, the CDR3 is TGTGCCAGCAGTGAATCGGGGGGCAACACTGAAGCTTTCTTT. As protein: CASSESGGNTEAFF.

The chain is built from TRBV6-1 and TRBJ2-6, with a tentative D call TRBD2 (5 bases). CDR1 is MNHNS, CDR2 SASEGT, per germline. CDR3 length: 17 residues. The ends were cut back, 2 bases at V and 2 bases at J, with 13 bases in the middle. DNA for the CDR3: TGTGCCAGCAGTGAATTTAGTTTGGGAGCTGGGGCCAACGTCCTGACTTTC. Amino acids: CASSEFSLGAGANVLTF.

The V gene is TRBV6-5, the J gene TRBJ1-2, with D perhaps matching TRBD1 (6 bases). The germline V gene has CDR1 MNHEY and CDR2 SVGAGI. The length of the CDR3 is 16 residues. Trimming took 1 base from V and 4 from J, leaving 16 bases between them. CDR3 nucleotide sequence: TGTGCCAGCAGTTACTTGAACAGGGTTCAAATCTATGGCTACACCTTC. Its protein product is CASSYLNRVQIYGYTF.

The rearrangement uses TRBV6-2 or TRBV6-3 and TRBJ1-1; D is possibly TRBD1 (5 bases). The CDR3 runs 14 residues. V dropped 2 bases and J dropped 3 bases, with 10 bases sitting between them. CDR1 and CDR2 (germline): MNHEY, SVGEGT. The CDR3 bases are TGTGCCAGCAGTTACAGCGGGGCTGACACTGAAGCTTTCTTT. Its protein is CASSYSGADTEAFF.